Listed below are T cell receptor beta chains from one sample, sequenced in a study of human T cells and chemical hapten exposure. TCRdb analysed the RACE reads with MiXCR anew, one entry per CDR3 protein. The data show more than 80,000 distinct CDR3 sequences, with 7.5% to 9% seen just once and roughly 1.5% held by the top ten. Sequenced material: whole blood, taken in connection with sensitization to the hapten diphenylcyclopropenone (DPC). The source is a woman in her 30s with alopecia areata. Some clones in this sample may be carry-over from other donors' samples. Both conserved end residues are part of each CDR3. The D gene is left open where the match is weak. Not all rows give a size; the values are once, few, many and, for expanded clones, a class.

V gene,D gene,J gene,CDR3 length,clone size,CDR3 DNA,CDR3 protein
TRBV10-3,NA,TRBJ2-7,15,NA,TGTGCCATCAGTGAGTCGCATCCCCCCTCCGACGAGCAGTACTTC,CAISESHPPSDEQYF
TRBV5-1,TRBD1,TRBJ1-1,14,NA,TGCGCCAGCAGCTTGCGTACAGGGGGCACTGAAGCTTTCTTT,CASSLRTGGTEAFF
TRBV20-1,TRBD2,TRBJ2-1,16,few,TGCAGTGCTAGAGATCAGAGGCGGGGGGGCCCCAATGAGCAGTTCTTC,CSARDQRRGGPNEQFF
TRBV18,NA,TRBJ1-6,15,NA,TGTGCCAGCTCACCCCGGGGGGCTAATAATTCACCCCTCCACTTT,CASSPRGANNSPLHF
TRBV9,NA,TRBJ1-6,17,many,TGTGCCAGCAGCGTAGGGGGAGGGAGCTCCTATAATTCACCCCTCCACTTT,CASSVGGGSSYNSPLHF
TRBV20-1,TRBD1,TRBJ1-2,12,few,TGCAGTGCTTCAGGGGGAGGACTTGGCTACACCTTC,CSASGGGLGYTF
TRBV20-1,NA,TRBJ2-7,15,NA,TGCAGTGCTAGGGAGTTTGGGGTCCCTTCCTACGAGCAGTACTTC,CSAREFGVPSYEQYF
TRBV6-5,TRBD1,TRBJ1-2,15,many,TGTGCCAGCATCAACCCCGGGACAGGGGCCTATGGCTACACCTTC,CASINPGTGAYGYTF
TRBV7-2,NA,TRBJ2-3,13,NA,TGTGCCAGGAGGACAGATCGCACAGATACGCAGTATTTT,CARRTDRTDTQYF
TRBV12-5,NA,TRBJ2-5,15,few,TGTGCTAGTGGACCAACAACCCGACTAGACGAGACCCAGTACTTC,CASGPTTRLDETQYF